This T cell receptor (beta chain) comes out of a study of cytomegalovirus exposure and HLA in healthy donors. The germline CDR1 and CDR2 sequences are MNHEY and SMNVEV (reference sequence). This CDR3 has 17 residues. Germline trimming cut 3 bases from V and 4 bases from J; bases unmatched to any gene: 12. PCR primers comprised 60 Vbeta and 13 Jbeta primers. Some clones are missing from TCRdb's copy, which holds only in-frame ones; the method was immunoSEQ multiplex PCR. The table includes around 110,000 clones, around 80% detected once. Study-wide results and caveats: The authors enumerated 180 or so TCR beta chains as linked to cytomegalovirus. There were some public TCRs occurring in many donors, but most TCR sequences were rare.

A note on this clone: Its matching antigen is unknown.

The source is a woman aged 45-59 years in good health and CMV-seropositive. Sample: PBMCs. The gene calls are TRBV27 and TRBJ1-1, with TRBD1 matching over 9 bases. The CDR3 DNA is TGTGCCAGCAGTTTTGCGCCCGTGACAGGGGGGAGCACTGAAGCTTTCTTT. Protein: CASSFAPVTGGSTEAFF.